A single sample gave rise to the 19 T cell receptor beta chains below, sequenced in a study of cytomegalovirus exposure and HLA in healthy donors. PCR employed 60 Vbeta and 13 Jbeta primers. Using immunoSEQ multiplex PCR, the repertoire was profiled, and TCRdb retains in-frame clones only, with some absent. Of approximately 120,000 clones in the sample, roughly 70% were seen once. Source material: PBMCs. The source of these receptors is a man in his forties or fifties in good health and CMV-seronegative.

This clone came up a few times. The gene calls are TRBV19 and TRBJ2-3, with TRBD2 identical over 12 bases. The junction had 2 bases not matched to a gene; V was cut back by 8 bases and J by 5 bases. The germline gives CDR1 LNHDA, CDR2 SQIVND (reference sequence). This CDR3 contains 13 residues. CDR3 protein: CASRGLAGDTQYF. Here the CDR3 DNA reads TGTGCCAGTCGGGGACTAGCGGGAGATACGCAGTATTTT.

The V call is TRBV4-1, the J call TRBJ2-7; no reliable D call. The V gene lost 0 bases and the J gene lost 1 base, with 4 bases spanning the gap. There are 13 residues in the CDR3. Germline CDR1 MGHRA, CDR2 YSYEKL. CDR3 DNA: TGCGCCAGCAGCCAAGATCGGTCCTACGAGCAGTACTTC. This gives the protein CASSQDRSYEQYF.

The chain is built from TRBV6-5 and TRBJ1-1; TRBD1 matches 7 bases. After removal of 7 bases from V and 10 bases from J, the junction contained 18 bases not matched to a gene. The CDR3 extends over 15 amino acids. CDR1 is MNHEY, CDR2 SVGAGI, per germline. The CDR3 DNA follows: TGTGCCAGCACTCCCACCAGACAGGGCACCTTAAGAGCTTTCTTT. It is translated as CASTPTRQGTLRAFF.

The chain couples TRBV19 to TRBJ1-1, with 8 positions matching TRBD1. This CDR3 region has 13 residues. The germline CDR1 and CDR2 sequences are LNHDA and SQIVND (reference sequence). Trimming at V came to 9 bases and at J to 1 base, leaving 4 bases not matched to a gene. CDR3 in amino acids: CASLGTGNTEAFF. CDR3 nucleotides: TGTGCCAGCCTTGGGACAGGGAACACTGAAGCTTTCTTT.

V usage is TRBV6-5 and J usage is TRBJ2-3; weak D call: TRBD2 (6 bases). In germline, CDR1 is MNHEY, CDR2 SVGAGI. Trimming pared 2 bases from V and 1 base from J, leaving 13 bases between. The CDR3 is 16 amino acids. The CDR3 here is CASSYGRASGTDTQYF. The CDR3, as DNA: TGTGCCAGCAGTTACGGGCGGGCTAGCGGCACAGATACGCAGTATTTT.

This clone was counted only a few times. The chain is built from TRBV11-1 and TRBJ1-5, with unresolved D. Looked up from germline, CDR1 is SGHAT and CDR2 is FQDESV (reference sequence). Trimming took off 0 bases at V and 6 bases at J, with 6 bases between the two ends. The CDR3 is 13 amino acids. The CDR3 loop reads CASSLAVGQPQHF. The CDR3 nucleotides are TGTGCCAGCAGCTTAGCAGTCGGTCAGCCCCAGCATTTT.

CDR3 bases: TGTGCCAGCAGTTCCGGGACTCAATCCTACGAGCAGTACTTC. Protein product: CASSSGTQSYEQYF. The rearrangement joins TRBV27 to TRBJ2-7; perhaps TRBD2 as D (6 bases). Germline V gives CDR1 MNHEY, CDR2 SMNVEV (reference sequence). The CDR3 runs to 14 residues. V lost 4 bases to trimming and J lost 1 base, with 11 bases between them.

The rearrangement joins TRBV11-3 to TRBJ1-1; D unclear. The V end was cut by 1 base, the J end by 3 bases, with 9 bases between. The germline gives CDR1 SGHNT, CDR2 YENEEA. The CDR3 length is 14 residues. The CDR3 region is CASSLGSRDTEAFF. The CDR3 DNA is TGTGCCAGCAGCTTAGGTTCTCGGGACACTGAAGCTTTCTTT.

The V call is TRBV7-8, the J call TRBJ1-5, with 7 bases aligning to TRBD1. This CDR3 is 17 amino acids long. Per the germline V gene, CDR1 is SGHVS and CDR2 is FQNEAQ. J gave up 0 bases and V 5 bases, and 10 bases lay outside the gene matches. For the CDR3, the DNA is TGTGCCAGCAGCACCAAAAGGACAGGAGCTAGCAATCAGCCCCAGCATTTT. It encodes CASSTKRTGASNQPQHF.

CDR3 bases: TGTGCCAGCAGCGTAGGGAGGGGGACAGGGATAGGCTACACCTTC. Translating gives CASSVGRGTGIGYTF. The chain has TRBV9 and TRBJ1-2; TRBD1 matches 9 bases. Germline CDR1 reads SGDLS; CDR2 reads YYNGEE. This CDR3 spans 15 amino acids. With 0 bases clipped from V and 8 bases from J, the junction kept 8 bases outside the gene matches. Full variable domain (remainder filled in from reference TRBV9 and TRBJ1-2): DSGVTQTPKHLITATGQRVTLRCSPRSGDLSVYWYQQSLDQGLQFLIQYYNGEERAKGNILERFSAQQFPDLHSELNLSSLELGDSALYFCASSVGRGTGIGYTFGSGTRLTVV.

The CDR3 is CASSAGQTMNTEAFF. The CDR3 bases are TGTGCCAGCAGCGCGGGACAGACGATGAACACTGAAGCTTTCTTT. V and J are TRBV6-5 and TRBJ1-1, with TRBD1 identical over 7 bases. Unmatched junction bases numbered 7, after V lost 6 bases and J lost 0 bases. The CDR3 consists of 15 residues. From germline, CDR1 is MNHEY and CDR2 SVGAGI.

The rearrangement uses TRBV7-2 and TRBJ1-2, with TRBD1 identical over 9 bases. The ends lost 5 bases at V and 4 bases at J; junction bases unmatched: 20. Germline V lookup: CDR1 SGHTA, CDR2 FQGNSA. The CDR3 extends over 19 amino acids. The DNA of the CDR3 is TGTGCCAGCAGCCCCCCTCGGGGACAGGGTACCCGCCGATCCTATGGCTACACCTTC. Its protein is CASSPPRGQGTRRSYGYTF. The whole variable domain, remainder taken from reference TRBV7-2 and TRBJ1-2, is GAGVSQSPSNKVTEKGKDVELRCDPISGHTALYWYRQSLGQGLEFLIYFQGNSAPDKSGLPSDRFSAERTGGSVSTLTIQRTQQEDSAVYLCASSPPRGQGTRRSYGYTFGSGTRLTVV.

The rearrangement joins TRBV7-6 to TRBJ2-3; 15 bases agree with TRBD2. Losses at the gene ends were 2 bases for V and 6 bases for J; bases not matched to a gene: 12. Germline V gene sequence: CDR1 SGHVS, CDR2 FNYEAQ. The length of the CDR3 is 19 residues. The chain's CDR3 is CASSLYGPGLAGGLDTQYF. The CDR3 nucleotides read TGTGCCAGCAGCTTATATGGTCCGGGACTAGCGGGGGGACTGGATACGCAGTATTTT.

This chain joins TRBV18 and TRBJ2-1; D uncertain. The CDR3 runs 16 residues. V shed 1 base and J shed 0 bases, with 10 bases lying between them. CDR1 and CDR2 from the germline V gene are KGHSH and LQKENI. In nucleotides, the CDR3 is TGTGCCAGCTCACCACTAACCGGTAGCTCCTACAATGAGCAGTTCTTC. Its translation: CASSPLTGSSYNEQFF.

J is TRBJ2-1 and V is TRBV6-1; 8 positions agree with TRBD2. The germline V gene has CDR1 MNHNS and CDR2 SASEGT. V trimming: 2 bases; J trimming: 8 bases; junction bases outside the gene matches: 11. The CDR3 sequence is 16 residues long. Here the CDR3 reads CASSERTGGRADEQFF. In nucleotides, the CDR3 is TGTGCCAGCAGTGAAAGAACGGGGGGGAGAGCGGATGAGCAGTTCTTC.

This clone was detected once. The chain employs TRBV5-1 and TRBJ2-3; 11 bases agree with TRBD2. Trimming removed 4 bases from V and 4 bases from J; junction bases left unmatched: 8. Germline CDR1 is SGHRS and CDR2 is YFSETQ. The CDR3 runs to 16 residues. CDR3 coding DNA: TGCGCCAGCAGCGGGTTAGCGGGGGGGCCTCCAGATACGCAGTATTTT. Protein: CASSGLAGGPPDTQYF.

The sample holds one count of this clone. J is TRBJ1-1 and V is TRBV6-6; 8 nucleotides align to TRBD1. V was clipped by 5 bases and J by 3 bases; unmatched bases: 8. Looked up from germline, CDR1 is MNHNY and CDR2 is SVGAGI (reference sequence). This CDR3 has 15 amino acids. The CDR3 nucleotides read TGTGCCAGCAGTCACCTATTGACAGGGGACACTGAAGCTTTCTTT. It specifies CASSHLLTGDTEAFF.

The CDR3, as DNA: TGTGCCAGCAGTGTTCCGGGACAGCCAGATACGCAGTATTTT. Its translation: CASSVPGQPDTQYF. J is TRBJ2-3 and V is TRBV2, with 7 bases matching TRBD1. The CDR3 extends over 14 amino acids. J was trimmed by 4 bases and V by 4 bases; bases with no gene match: 5. Per the germline V gene, CDR1 is SNHLY and CDR2 is FYNNEI.

The chain carries TRBV6-1 and TRBJ2-7; 7 bases align to TRBD1. The CDR3 covers 13 residues. J was trimmed by 3 bases and V by 6 bases; bases with no gene match: 5. The germline gives CDR1 MNHNS, CDR2 SASEGT. This chain's CDR3 is CASRSTGSYEQYF. DNA for the CDR3: TGTGCCAGCAGATCGACAGGGAGCTACGAGCAGTACTTC.